This TCR beta chain was found in a study of cytomegalovirus exposure and HLA in healthy donors. Study outcomes and limitations: Earlier results showed most TCR beta V segments being productive about 87% or about 30% of the time. There were a few CMV-associated chains whose specificity for CMV antigens was confirmed in vitro.

A word on this clone: As yet, its antigen is unknown.

The PCR made use of 60 Vbeta and 13 Jbeta primers. Clones were sequenced by immunoSEQ multiplex PCR, and TCRdb holds only the in-frame ones, with some missing. The sample yields 150,000 or so clones, approximately 70% seen once. Input material: PBMCs. The source is a man aged 35 to 55 in good health and CMV-seropositive.

CDR3 protein: CASSATSGGRDTQYF. The CDR3, as DNA: TGTGCCAGCAGTGCGACTAGCGGGGGCCGGGATACGCAGTATTTT. This sequence joins TRBV6-4 and TRBJ2-3; 12 positions match TRBD2. This CDR3 is built from 15 residues. Germline V gene sequence: CDR1 MRHNA, CDR2 SNTAGT. J gave up 6 bases and V 4 bases, and 5 bases lay outside the gene matches.